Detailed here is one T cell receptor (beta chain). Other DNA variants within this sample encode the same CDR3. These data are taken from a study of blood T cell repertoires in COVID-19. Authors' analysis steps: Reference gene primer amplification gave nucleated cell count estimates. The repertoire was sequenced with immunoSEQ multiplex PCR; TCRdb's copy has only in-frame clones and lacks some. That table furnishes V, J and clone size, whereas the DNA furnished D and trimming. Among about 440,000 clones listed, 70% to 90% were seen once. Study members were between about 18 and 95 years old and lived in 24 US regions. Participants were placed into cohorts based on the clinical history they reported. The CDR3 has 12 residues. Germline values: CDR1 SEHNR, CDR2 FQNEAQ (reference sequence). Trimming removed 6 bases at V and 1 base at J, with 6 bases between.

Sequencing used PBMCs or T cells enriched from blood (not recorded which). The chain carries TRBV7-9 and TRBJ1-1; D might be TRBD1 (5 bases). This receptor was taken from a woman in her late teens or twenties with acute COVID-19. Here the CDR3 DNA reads TGTGCCAGCAGTACAGGGAACACTGAAGCTTTCTTT. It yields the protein CASSTGNTEAFF.